These 22 T cell receptor beta chains were sequenced from one sample in a study of identical twins. One entry per CDR3 protein results from TCRdb running MiXCR on the 5' RACE reads. There are 700,000 to 950,000 distinct CDR3 sequences in the sample; over 9% occur only once, and around 1.6% lies in the top ten. The sample was also reused in another study, on yellow fever vaccine responses in identical twins.

The source material was PBMCs. The receptor source for this set is a woman between 18 and 30 years old in good health.

This clonotype has only a few counts. The chain links TRBV6-1 to TRBJ2-3; maybe TRBD2 (5 bases). The CDR3 runs 15 residues. V lost 6 bases, J lost 0 bases, and 13 bases lay in between. The germline gives CDR1 MNHNS, CDR2 SASEGT. CDR3 DNA: TGTGCCAGCAGCCTGAGGGAGAGTAGCACAGATACGCAGTATTTT. Protein sequence: CASSLRESSTDTQYF.

V gene TRBV6-5 combines with J gene TRBJ2-1; D is possibly TRBD1 or TRBD2 (6 bases each). The V end lost 0 bases, the J end lost 7 bases, and 19 bases lay between the germline ends. This CDR3 comprises 17 residues. Germline V gives CDR1 MNHEY, CDR2 SVGAGI. CDR3 sequence: CASSYSGGHHPWNEQFF. The CDR3 DNA reads as TGTGCCAGCAGTTACTCCGGGGGCCACCACCCTTGGAATGAGCAGTTCTTC.

The chain recombines TRBV5-1 with TRBJ2-7; 7 positions match TRBD2. The CDR3 runs to 16 residues. CDR1 is SGHRS, CDR2 YFSETQ, per germline. The V and J ends lost 0 bases and 4 bases, in that order; junction bases with no gene match: 10. Here the CDR3 DNA reads TGCGCCAGCAGCTTGGTCAGCGGCGGGAGAACTTACGAGCAGTACTTC. Its translation is CASSLVSGGRTYEQYF.

This chain links TRBV5-1 with TRBJ2-3; 7 positions agree with TRBD1. The trim removed 3 bases at V and 4 bases at J, leaving 8 bases unmatched. CDR3 size: 15 residues. CDR1 and CDR2 from the germline V gene are SGHRS and YFSETQ. CDR3 nucleotide sequence: TGCGCCAGCAGCTCCGGGACAGCGCGCGCAGATACGCAGTATTTT. Translation gives CASSSGTARADTQYF.

The rearrangement uses TRBV12-3 or TRBV12-4 and TRBJ2-3; D gene unclear. Trimming pared 0 bases from V and 0 bases from J, leaving 16 bases between. This CDR3 region has 18 residues. Here the CDR3 DNA reads TGTGCCAGCAGTTTAGCGACCCCACGGACGGGTAGCACAGATACGCAGTATTTT. It encodes CASSLATPRTGSTDTQYF.

In its sample, this clonotype was seen a few times. The CDR3 bases are TGTGCCAGCAGTTACTCGATCGGGACAGGGCGCACAGATACGCAGTATTTT. This encodes CASSYSIGTGRTDTQYF. The genes are TRBV6-2 or TRBV6-3 and TRBJ2-3, with 9 bases lining up with TRBD1. CDR3 size: 17 residues. Germline-derived CDR1 and CDR2 are MNHEY and SVGEGT. The ends lost 0 bases at V and 1 base at J; junction bases unmatched: 5.

This clonotype was recorded many times. In DNA form, the CDR3 reads TGCAGTGCTAGAGATCGGACTAGCGGGGGGGCAGATACGCAGTATTTT. This encodes CSARDRTSGGADTQYF. V gene TRBV20-1 combines with J gene TRBJ2-3, with 15 bases matching TRBD2. The junction had 2 bases not matched to a gene; V was cut back by 0 bases and J by 4 bases. The length of the CDR3 is 16 residues. The germline V gene encodes CDR1 DFQATT and CDR2 SNEGSKA (reference sequence).

The chain links TRBV9 to TRBJ2-1; 7 nucleotides match TRBD1. The germline CDR1 and CDR2 sequences are SGDLS and YYNGEE. Trimming removed 4 bases from V and 4 bases from J; junction bases left unmatched: 8. The CDR3 is made up of 15 amino acids. CDR3 in DNA: TGTGCCAGCAGCCTTACAGGGGTTAATTACAATGAGCAGTTCTTC. It translates to CASSLTGVNYNEQFF.

The chain is built from TRBV7-2 and TRBJ1-5; D ambiguous. There are 15 residues in the CDR3. CDR1 is SGHTA, CDR2 FQGNSA, per germline. The V and J ends lost 5 bases and 5 bases respectively, with 16 bases between them. CDR3 region: CASSPVGQAHQPQHF. CDR3 in DNA: TGTGCCAGCAGCCCCGTCGGGCAGGCCCATCAGCCCCAGCATTTT.

Only a few counts were recorded for this clonotype. The chain employs TRBV12-3 or TRBV12-4 and TRBJ2-1; 9 bases fit TRBD1. The CDR3 consists of 16 residues. Germline trimming cut 3 bases from V and 2 bases from J; bases unmatched to any gene: 5. The chain's CDR3 is CASSLPGTGPYNEQFF. In DNA, the CDR3 is TGTGCCAGCAGTTTGCCCGGGACAGGGCCCTACAATGAGCAGTTCTTC.

This rearrangement joins TRBV7-6 to TRBJ2-2, with a weak D call TRBD1 (8 bases). The CDR3 totals 16 residues. Trimming left V 6 bases short and J 6 bases short, with 20 bases between. Germline values: CDR1 SGHVS, CDR2 FNYEAQ. The CDR3 sequence is CASSRGGQVEAGELFF. DNA of the CDR3: TGTGCCAGCAGTCGCGGGGGACAGGTCGAAGCCGGGGAGCTGTTTTTT. Full variable domain (rest looked up from reference TRBV7-6 and TRBJ2-2): GAGVSQSPRYKVTKRGQDVALRCDPISGHVSLYWYRQALGQGPEFLTYFNYEAQQDKSGLPNDRFSAERPEGSISTLTIQRTEQRDSAMYRCASSRGGQVEAGELFFGEGSRLTVL.

The sample holds many counts of this clonotype. V is TRBV2 and J is TRBJ2-5; D remains ambiguous. The V end lost 5 bases, the J end lost 5 bases, and 18 bases lay between the germline ends. This CDR3 comprises 15 residues. The germline CDR1 and CDR2 sequences are SNHLY and FYNNEI. CDR3 sequence: CASSSSGLMGETQYF. The DNA for the CDR3 is TGTGCCAGCAGTTCCTCCGGGCTGATGGGGGAGACCCAGTACTTC.

In DNA, the CDR3 is TGCAGTGCTTACCACCGGGGCCACACAGATACGCAGTATTTT. As protein: CSAYHRGHTDTQYF. The chain couples TRBV20-1 to TRBJ2-3; D is perhaps TRBD1 or TRBD2 (5 bases each). Germline CDR1 DFQATT, CDR2 SNEGSKA (reference sequence). This CDR3 is 14 amino acids long. V lost 5 bases, J lost 2 bases, and 14 bases lay in between.

This clonotype was counted ten times or more. The V and J genes are TRBV6-5 and TRBJ2-1, with 16 bases fitting TRBD2. The CDR3 extends over 16 amino acids. Unmatched junction bases numbered 7, after V lost 5 bases and J lost 9 bases. The germline V gene encodes CDR1 MNHEY and CDR2 SVGAGI. CDR3 DNA sequence: TGTGCCAGCAGTACGGGACTAGCGGGGGGGCCTAGTGAGCAGTTCTTC. Amino acids: CASSTGLAGGPSEQFF.

This clonotype came up a few times. The J gene is TRBJ2-1, the V gene TRBV12-3 or TRBV12-4; the D call may be TRBD1 or TRBD2 (5 bases each). This CDR3 region has 13 residues. V lost 6 bases and J 4 bases, leaving 10 bases between the germline ends. Here the CDR3 DNA reads TGTGCCAGCAGGGGGGAATTGTACAATGAGCAGTTCTTC. This sequence encodes CASRGELYNEQFF.

In its sample, this clonotype was seen a few times. V gene TRBV18 combines with J gene TRBJ2-3, with TRBD2 matching 7 bases. V shed 2 bases, J shed 1 base, and the junction held 6 bases outside the gene matches. The CDR3 is 16 amino acids. Germline V gene sequence: CDR1 KGHSH, CDR2 LQKENI. CDR3 protein: CASSPGAGRGTDTQYF. The DNA for the CDR3 is TGTGCCAGCTCACCAGGAGCGGGACGGGGCACAGATACGCAGTATTTT.

Ten or more counts support this clonotype. The DNA of the CDR3 is TGCGCCACTACCTGGAAAGCGGGGGGGCTGGATACGCAGTATTTT. Its protein is CATTWKAGGLDTQYF. The V gene is TRBV10-2, the J gene TRBJ2-3; 10 bases are shared with TRBD2. The germline V gene has CDR1 WSHSY and CDR2 SAAADI. The CDR3 is made up of 15 amino acids. J gave up 6 bases and V 10 bases, and 13 bases lay outside the gene matches.

This clonotype was seen a handful of times. The chain links TRBV20-1 to TRBJ2-1; possibly TRBD1 for D (6 bases). V was pared by 5 bases and J by 8 bases, with 13 bases between. The CDR3 sequence is 12 residues long. Germline CDR1 reads DFQATT; CDR2 reads SNEGSKA (reference sequence). DNA for the CDR3: TGCAGTGCTCTCCAGGGGTATGATGAGCAGTTCTTC. It codes for CSALQGYDEQFF.

The J gene is TRBJ2-2, the V gene TRBV19; maybe TRBD1 (5 bases). CDR1 and CDR2 from the germline V gene are LNHDA and SQIVND (reference sequence). The CDR3 length is 15 residues. V was clipped by 3 bases and J by 5 bases, with 13 bases between them. CDR3 in amino acids: CASSIRRAGTGELFF. The DNA for the CDR3 is TGTGCCAGTAGTATCCGCAGGGCAGGAACCGGGGAGCTGTTTTTT.

CDR3 protein: CASREDRAKLYEQYV. The CDR3 nucleotides read TGCGCCAGCAGAGAGGACAGGGCCAAACTTTACGAGCAGTACGTC. V usage is TRBV5-1 and J usage is TRBJ2-7, with 8 bases aligning to TRBD1. V lost 5 bases to trimming and J lost 4 bases; unmatched junction nucleotides: 11. The length of the CDR3 is 15 residues. CDR1 and CDR2 from the germline V gene are SGHRS and YFSETQ.

This rearrangement joins TRBV6-2 or TRBV6-3 to TRBJ2-3, with 9 bases lining up with TRBD2. Germline-derived CDR1 and CDR2 are MNHEY and SVGEGT. The CDR3 loop spans 16 amino acids. The V and J ends lost 10 bases and 1 base, in that order; junction bases with no gene match: 12. Written as DNA, the CDR3 is TGTGCCACCTCGCGGGCGAGCGGGGGGCGCACAGATACGCAGTATTTT. It encodes CATSRASGGRTDTQYF.

The chain recombines TRBV20-1 with TRBJ1-5; no clear D gene. The CDR3 extends over 12 amino acids. Trimming shortened V by 5 bases and J by 6 bases, and 11 bases separated the two germline ends. Germline V CDR1 and CDR2: DFQATT, SNEGSKA (reference sequence). The chain's CDR3 is CSAGREGQPQHF. CDR3 nucleotide sequence: TGCAGTGCTGGGCGGGAAGGTCAGCCCCAGCATTTT.